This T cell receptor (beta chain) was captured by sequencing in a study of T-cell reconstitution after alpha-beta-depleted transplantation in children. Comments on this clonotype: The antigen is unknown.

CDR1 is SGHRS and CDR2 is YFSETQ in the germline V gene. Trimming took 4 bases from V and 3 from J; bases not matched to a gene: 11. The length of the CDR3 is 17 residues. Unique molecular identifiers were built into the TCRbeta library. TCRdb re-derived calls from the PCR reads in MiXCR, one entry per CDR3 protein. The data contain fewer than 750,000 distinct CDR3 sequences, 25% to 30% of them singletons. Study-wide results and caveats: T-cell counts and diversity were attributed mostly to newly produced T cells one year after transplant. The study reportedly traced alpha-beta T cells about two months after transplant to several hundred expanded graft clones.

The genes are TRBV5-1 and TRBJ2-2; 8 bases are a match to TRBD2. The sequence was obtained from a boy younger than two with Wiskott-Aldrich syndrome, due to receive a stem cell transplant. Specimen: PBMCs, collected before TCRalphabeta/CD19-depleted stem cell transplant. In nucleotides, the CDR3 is TGCGCCAGCAGCCGAGTGATCGGACTAGCTCACACCGGGGAGCTGTTTTTT. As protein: CASSRVIGLAHTGELFF.